This T cell receptor (beta chain) appears in the sequencing data of a study of tumor and adjacent non-tumor tissue in lung cancer. The library came from three nested PCR rounds adapted from ARM-PCR protocols. TCRdb reanalysed the multiplex PCR reads using MiXCR and keeps one entry per CDR3 protein. The profile covers some 100,000 distinct CDR3 sequences, with 65% appearing a single time and approximately 19% taken by the ten largest. This clonotype was counted once. J was trimmed by 3 bases and V by 8 bases; bases with no gene match: 6. Germline values: CDR1 SGHAT, CDR2 FQNNGV. The CDR3 totals 14 residues. This sample's RNA came from whole unsorted tissue. Distant lung tissue was collected more than 3 cm away from the tumor edge.

This rearrangement joins TRBV11-2 to TRBJ2-3; 9 nucleotides match TRBD2. The sequence came from a young man with non-small cell lung cancer. The sample consisted of distant non-tumor lung tissue. The CDR3 is CASGSGGLTDTQYF. CDR3 coding DNA: TGTGCCAGCGGCAGCGGGGGGTTAACAGATACGCAGTATTTT.